This paragraph reports one TCR beta chain. The template was RNA from unsorted bulk tissue. These data are taken from a study of tumor and adjacent non-tumor tissue in lung cancer. TCRbeta libraries were built with three rounds of nested PCR, modified from ARM-PCR. TCRdb independently ran MiXCR on the multiplex PCR reads; one entry per CDR3 protein. There are about 68,000 distinct CDR3 sequences in the sample; roughly three fifths occur only once, and 20% to 25% lies in the top ten. What was sequenced was lung tumor tissue. The source is a man aged 45-65 years with non-small cell lung cancer.

The CDR3 here is CAWNDRGLRETQYF. DNA for the CDR3: TGTGCCTGGAATGATCGGGGGTTGCGAGAGACCCAGTACTTC. The genes are TRBV30 and TRBJ2-5, with a weak D call TRBD2 (6 bases). The CDR3 is 14 residues long. CDR1 is GTSNPN, CDR2 SVGIG, per germline (reference sequence). V was pared by 4 bases and J by 4 bases, with 16 bases between.